This TCR beta chain came from a study of blood T cell repertoires in COVID-19. Across the study: Specimens from acute and convalescent COVID-19 originated in the United States, Italy and Spain. PBMCs, B-cell-depleted T cells, or T cells were the source of the cDNA or gDNA that made up the material.

As processed by the authors: Using reference gene primer amplification, nucleated cell counts were estimated. Here immunoSEQ multiplex PCR was the method, and the copy in TCRdb shows in-frame clones only, minus some. V and J calls and clone size are given by that table; D and trimming were obtained from the DNA. The sample has about 90,000 clones, 80% to 95% seen once. The count of this clone is one. Germline V gene sequence: CDR1 SGDLS, CDR2 YYNGEE. Trimming took 0 bases from V and 5 from J; bases not matched to a gene: 4. This CDR3 spans 16 amino acids. Specimen: peripheral blood. The J gene is TRBJ2-7, the V gene TRBV9, with 14 bases that match TRBD2. This TCR was sampled from a woman aged 55-69 years with active COVID-19. The CDR3 loop is CASSVGGLAGVNEQYF. The CDR3 DNA reads as TGTGCCAGCAGCGTAGGGGGACTAGCGGGAGTTAACGAGCAGTACTTC.